These T cell receptor beta chains were read from a single sample in a study of T cell responses to AZD1222 COVID-19 vaccine. Some clones are missing from TCRdb's copy, which holds only in-frame ones; the method was immunoSEQ multiplex PCR. Among 120,000 or so clones listed, just over 85% were seen once. The source material was peripheral blood, sampled on day 0 of MenACWY control vaccination. The receptor set was obtained from an adult in good health. Both conserved end residues are part of each CDR3. D genes are given only for firm matches. Some rows mark clone size as missing; the rest say once, few, many or name a class of expanded clone.

cdr3_aa	cdr3_nt	j_call	v_call	clone_size	d_call
CASSSGTANQPQHF	TGTGCCAGCAGTTCCGGGACAGCCAATCAGCCCCAGCATTTT	TRBJ1-5	TRBV6-5	once	TRBD1
CASSQPDRVNSPLHF	TGCGCCAGCAGCCAACCTGACAGGGTAAATTCACCCCTCCACTTT	TRBJ1-6	TRBV4-1	-	TRBD1
CAWKGSSGTEAFF	TGTGCCTGGAAAGGATCGTCGGGGACTGAAGCTTTCTTT	TRBJ1-1	TRBV30	-	-
CASSLPGGANYGYTF	TGTGCCAGCAGTTTGCCAGGGGGGGCTAACTATGGCTACACCTTC	TRBJ1-2	TRBV27	-	TRBD1
CASSPRTSVPYEQYF	TGTGCCAGCTCACCCCGGACTAGCGTGCCCTACGAGCAGTACTTC	TRBJ2-7	TRBV18	-	TRBD2
CASSRTGNEKLFF	TGCGCCAGCAGCCGGACGGGGAATGAAAAACTGTTTTTT	TRBJ1-4	TRBV5-1	once	-
CASSKSGSSYEQYF	TGTGCCAGCAGTAAAAGCGGGAGTTCCTACGAGCAGTACTTC	TRBJ2-7	TRBV6-5	once	TRBD2
CASSVRQGSHEQYF	TGTGCCAGCAGCGTCCGGCAGGGGTCCCACGAGCAGTACTTC	TRBJ2-7	TRBV9	-	-
CASSQVPGTEAFF	TGTGCCAGCAGTCAAGTCCCCGGCACTGAAGCTTTCTTT	TRBJ1-1	TRBV7-9	few	-
CARSSIRGGDRGSARYNEQFF	TGTGCCAGAAGCTCGATTAGAGGTGGGGACAGGGGGTCGGCAAGGTACAATGAGCAGTTCTTC	TRBJ2-1	TRBV5-3	-	TRBD1
CASSSQRTGTNPYEQYF	TGTGCCAGCAGCTCCCAACGGACAGGGACCAACCCCTACGAGCAGTACTTC	TRBJ2-7	TRBV11-3	-	TRBD1
CASSQGQLNEKLFF	TGTGCCAGCAGCCAAGGCCAGTTAAATGAAAAACTGTTTTTT	TRBJ1-4	TRBV14	-	-
CASSYWPILSSYEQYF	TGTGCCAGCAGTTACTGGCCTATTCTTAGCTCCTACGAGCAGTACTTC	TRBJ2-7	TRBV6-2/TRBV6-3	-	-
CAGAGSLLTEAFF	TGTGCCGGGGCGGGGTCCCTTCTCACTGAAGCTTTCTTT	TRBJ1-1	TRBV2	-	-
CASNGALGNQPQHF	TGTGCCTCGAACGGAGCCCTCGGCAATCAGCCCCAGCATTTT	TRBJ1-5	TRBV19	-	-
CASSTRNTEAFF	TGTGCCAGCAGTACAAGGAACACTGAAGCTTTCTTT	TRBJ1-1	TRBV2	few	-
CASSVSGSTDTQYF	TGTGCCAGCAGCGTAAGCGGGAGCACAGATACGCAGTATTTT	TRBJ2-3	TRBV9	-	-
CASSPGTSGSLETQYF	TGTGCCAGCTCACCAGGGACTAGCGGGAGTTTGGAGACCCAGTACTTC	TRBJ2-5	TRBV18	-	TRBD2
CASSPFQRAYEQYF	TGTGCCAGCAGCCCCTTTCAGCGGGCCTACGAGCAGTACTTC	TRBJ2-7	TRBV3-1/TRBV3-2	-	-
CASSTPGGGGQPQHF	TGTGCCAGTAGTACCCCGGGTGGGGGCGGCCAGCCCCAGCATTTT	TRBJ1-5	TRBV19	-	-
CASSVGGNPTYNEQFF	TGTGCCAGCAGCGTAGGGGGCAACCCAACCTACAATGAGCAGTTCTTC	TRBJ2-1	TRBV9	-	-
CASSWTGDGANTEAFF	TGTGCCAGCTCGTGGACAGGCGATGGGGCGAACACTGAAGCTTTCTTT	TRBJ1-1	TRBV9	-	TRBD1
CASSLVSGRAPEQFF	TGTGCCAGCAGCTTAGTGAGCGGGAGGGCCCCGGAGCAGTTCTTC	TRBJ2-1	TRBV11-2	once	TRBD2
CSTLSGVEQYF	TGCAGCACATTGAGCGGGGTCGAGCAGTACTTC	TRBJ2-7	TRBV29-1	-	TRBD2
CATSDPNKGNQPQHF	TGTGCCACCAGTGACCCTAATAAGGGCAATCAGCCCCAGCATTTT	TRBJ1-5	TRBV24-1	few	-
CASSSGNEKLFF	TGCGCCAGCAGTTCGGGGAACGAAAAACTGTTTTTT	TRBJ1-4	TRBV5-1	-	-
CATSGRGGETQYF	TGTGCCACTAGCGGTAGAGGGGGAGAGACCCAGTACTTC	TRBJ2-5	TRBV19	-	-